Listed below are T cell receptor beta chains from one sample, sequenced in a study of early T cells in non-severe SARS-CoV-2 infection. TCRdb independently ran MiXCR on the 5' RACE reads; one entry per CDR3 protein. The sample has about 55,000 distinct CDR3 sequences; 5% to 7.5% are singletons. This material consisted of whole blood, taken at baseline. The receptors come from an adult who was a healthcare worker with PCR-confirmed SARS-CoV-2 infection or an uninfected control (not recorded which). CDR3s include the opening cysteine and the closing phenylalanine or tryptophan. D genes are given only for firm matches. Size is omitted from some rows. Given values are once, few, many or a class for expanded clones.

- | few | TRBJ2-5 | TRBV7-9 | CASSLGTIQETQYF | TGTGCCAGCAGCCTCGGGACAATCCAAGAGACCCAGTACTTC
- | - | TRBJ1-5 | TRBV20-1 | CSAWTSNQPQHF | TGCAGTGCTTGGACCTCTAATCAGCCCCAGCATTTT
- | - | TRBJ2-2 | TRBV12-3/TRBV12-4 | CASRQGRSTGELFF | TGTGCCAGCCGGCAGGGGAGGAGCACCGGGGAGCTGTTTTTT
- | few | TRBJ2-6 | TRBV10-3 | CAISESGEIYHVLTF | TGTGCCATCAGTGAGTCGGGGGAAATTTACCACGTCCTGACTTTC
- | many | TRBJ2-1 | TRBV28 | CASGGGSYNEQFF | TGTGCCAGCGGAGGGGGCTCCTACAATGAGCAGTTCTTC
TRBD1 | - | TRBJ1-2 | TRBV12-3/TRBV12-4 | CASSPGQGNFGYTF | TGTGCCAGCAGTCCGGGACAGGGGAACTTTGGCTACACCTTC
- | many | TRBJ2-3 | TRBV29-1 | CSVGDTQYF | TGCAGCGTTGGTGATACGCAGTATTTT
TRBD1 | - | TRBJ2-2 | TRBV4-2 | CASSQNRDSAAGELFF | TGTGCCAGCAGCCAAAACCGGGACAGCGCGGCCGGGGAGCTGTTTTTT
TRBD1 | - | TRBJ2-5 | TRBV7-2 | CASGRGQRTQYF | TGTGCCAGCGGCAGGGGGCAGAGGACCCAGTACTTC
TRBD1 | few | TRBJ1-6 | TRBV6-5 | CASSFWDRRIYYNSPLHF | TGTGCCAGCAGTTTTTGGGACAGACGGATCTACTATAATTCACCCCTCCACTTT
- | many | TRBJ1-2 | TRBV24-1 | CATSADSYGYTF | TGTGCCACCAGTGCAGACAGCTATGGCTACACCTTC